The clone carrying this T cell receptor beta chain appeared many times. Its antigen is undetermined. In the original analysis: Ranging from roughly 23,224 to 690,600, TCR counts per sample had a median value of 95,638. One entry per CDR3 protein results from TCRdb running MiXCR on the RACE reads. TCRdb's processing, not the authors' own work, is the source of the V and J calls. The sample gives around 380,000 distinct CDR3 sequences, roughly 4.8% of which show up once; approximately 2.5% is in the top ten. This sample stems from a study of human T cells and chemical hapten exposure. Turning to the study itself: For sensitization, 2% DPC was applied to an approximately 2 cm by approximately 2 cm patch of upper inner arm skin. Study-wide findings and caveats: The number of TCRs over 1 in 1000 frequency stayed unchanged after DPC.

The CDR3 totals 18 residues. CDR1 is SGDLS, CDR2 YYNGEE, per germline. The V end was cut by 3 bases, the J end by 6 bases, with 26 bases between. Specified time point: patch test 1, 2 weeks after DPC sensitization. The treatment denotes: therapeutic diphenylcyclopropenone sensitization with weekly scalp DPC. Each donor was an alopecia patient between 18 and 70 years of age who qualified for DPC. Material: whole blood, obtained in connection with sensitization to the hapten diphenylcyclopropenone (DPC). The sequence was collected from a woman aged 50 to 65 with alopecia areata. Some clones in this sample may be carry-over from other donors' samples. The rearrangement links TRBV9 to TRBJ2-3, with D perhaps TRBD1 (6 bases). CDR3 sequence: CASSASPIQGYTGDTQYF. CDR3 in DNA: TGTGCCAGCAGCGCCTCCCCGATACAGGGCTATACGGGCGATACGCAGTATTTT.